These 26 T cell receptor beta chains were all obtained from the same sample, sequenced in a study of post-analysis software for immune sequencing data. The study's findings and limits: Included in a set of several TRBV segments more frequent in patients than controls were TRBV5-6, TRBV5-1 and TRBV20-1.

Carried by the TCR beta cDNA libraries were unique molecular identifiers. TCRdb redid the calling of the PCR reads with MiXCR, one entry per CDR3 protein. The table has some 370,000 distinct CDR3 sequences, 30% to 45% seen once. Their specific antigens are unknown. The sample comprised blood. The origin of the receptors is a girl aged 10-17 years with multiple sclerosis.

This chain uses TRBV18 with TRBJ2-1; 7 bases map to TRBD2. V shed 6 bases, J shed 7 bases, and the junction held 9 bases outside the gene matches. The CDR3 is 14 residues long. CDR1 is KGHSH and CDR2 is LQKENI in the germline V gene. CDR3 DNA sequence: TGTGCCAGCTCCCAGGGACTATACGATAATGAGCAGTTCTTC. Translation: CASSQGLYDNEQFF.

This clonotype was picked up a small number of times. V usage is TRBV20-1 and J usage is TRBJ1-2; 10 bases align to TRBD1. CDR1 and CDR2 (germline): DFQATT, SNEGSKA (reference sequence). V was clipped by 6 bases and J by 6 bases; unmatched bases: 10. The CDR3 runs to 14 residues. The CDR3 sequence is CSAELRDRGNGYTF. The DNA for the CDR3 is TGCAGTGCGGAGCTCCGGGACAGGGGTAATGGCTACACCTTC.

The chain combines TRBV7-3 with TRBJ1-5; tentatively, D is TRBD1 (6 bases). The germline V gene encodes CDR1 SGHTA and CDR2 FQGTGA. Trimming shortened V by 6 bases and J by 0 bases, and 12 bases separated the two germline ends. The CDR3 contains 15 residues. The CDR3 DNA is TGTGCCAGCAGGGTTGGGGGGCATAGCAATCAGCCCCAGCATTTT. It yields the protein CASRVGGHSNQPQHF.

The rearrangement uses TRBV6-6 and TRBJ2-1; 8 bases are shared with TRBD2. V dropped 0 bases and J dropped 6; count of bases not matched to a gene: 10. The CDR3 covers 17 residues. CDR1 MNHNY and CDR2 SVGAGI come from the germline V gene (reference sequence). The CDR3 sequence is CASSYSSAAGGSNEQFF. CDR3 bases: TGTGCCAGCAGTTACTCGAGTGCGGCGGGGGGTTCCAATGAGCAGTTCTTC.

This rearrangement joins TRBV5-1 to TRBJ1-4; D may be TRBD1 (5 bases). CDR1 is SGHRS and CDR2 is YFSETQ in the germline V gene. This CDR3 region has 16 residues. Deletions cut 4 bases from V and 0 bases from J, with 13 bases between. The CDR3 loop is CASSNGGYTTNEKLFF. DNA of the CDR3: TGCGCCAGCAGCAACGGGGGGTATACAACTAATGAAAAACTGTTTTTT. The variable domain in full, completed from reference TRBV5-1 and TRBJ1-4, reads KAGVTQTPRYLIKTRGQQVTLSCSPISGHRSVSWYQQTPGQGLQFLFEYFSETQRNKGNFPGRFSGRQFSNSRSEMNVSTLELGDSALYLCASSNGGYTTNEKLFFGSGTQLSVL.

In its sample, this clonotype was seen a few times. The rearrangement links TRBV6-5 to TRBJ2-3; D unresolved. The CDR3 runs to 15 residues. Per the germline V gene, CDR1 is MNHEY and CDR2 is SVGAGI. Trimming left V 7 bases short and J 0 bases short, with 14 bases between. CDR3 nucleotide sequence: TGTGCCAGCACCCAACGGCGTTTTAGCACAGATACGCAGTATTTT. Translation gives CASTQRRFSTDTQYF.

Comment on this clonotype: A read error may produce the germline difference seen at one junction end. The chain recombines TRBV5-1 with TRBJ2-7; D is undetermined. The CDR3 consists of 14 residues. Germline values: CDR1 SGHRS, CDR2 YFSETQ. The CDR3 reads CASSLITDSCEQYF. The CDR3 DNA sequence: TGCGCCAGCAGCTTGATCACCGACTCCTGCGAGCAGTACTTC.

This chain uses TRBV20-1 with TRBJ2-7; weak D call: TRBD2 (6 bases). The CDR3 totals 15 residues. Germline V CDR1 and CDR2: DFQATT, SNEGSKA (reference sequence). Trimming removed 4 bases at V and 7 bases at J, with 23 bases between. Written as DNA, the CDR3 is TGCAGTGCTAACAGTGGGAGGAGTCCCTCTGAAGAGCAGTACTTC. Residues: CSANSGRSPSEEQYF.

The sample holds a few counts of this clonotype. The chain carries TRBV15 and TRBJ2-7; weak D call: TRBD1 (6 bases). V lost 4 bases to trimming and J lost 1 base, with 11 bases between them. The CDR3 has 14 residues. Germline loops: CDR1 LNHNV, CDR2 YYDKDF (reference sequence). CDR3 sequence: CATSTGTPSYEQYF. Written as DNA, the CDR3 is TGTGCCACCAGCACCGGGACACCTTCCTACGAGCAGTACTTC.

This clonotype was seen a single time. The chain links TRBV15 to TRBJ2-2, with D possibly TRBD2 on 6 matching bases. V shed 0 bases and J shed 1 base, with 9 bases lying between them. This CDR3 has 16 amino acids. Germline V gives CDR1 LNHNV, CDR2 YYDKDF (reference sequence). CDR3 sequence reads: CATSRDSGGNTGELFF. The CDR3 coding sequence is TGTGCCACCAGCAGAGATAGCGGCGGGAACACCGGGGAGCTGTTTTTT.

This clonotype was seen a few times. The chain has TRBV7-2 and TRBJ2-1, with 9 positions matching TRBD2. The CDR3 has 17 amino acids. J gave up 4 bases and V 0 bases, and 7 bases lay outside the gene matches. Per the germline V gene, CDR1 is SGHTA and CDR2 is FQGNSA. This chain's CDR3 is CASSLALSGGPYNEQFF. CDR3 coding DNA: TGTGCCAGCAGCTTAGCGCTAAGCGGGGGGCCTTACAATGAGCAGTTCTTC. Combining the CDR3 with reference TRBV7-2 and TRBJ2-1 gives the whole variable domain GAGVSQSPSNKVTEKGKDVELRCDPISGHTALYWYRQSLGQGLEFLIYFQGNSAPDKSGLPSDRFSAERTGGSVSTLTIQRTQQEDSAVYLCASSLALSGGPYNEQFFGPGTRLTVL.

This clonotype was counted a few times. The chain links TRBV7-2 to TRBJ2-2; D call uncertain. CDR3 length: 15 residues. V lost 4 bases, J lost 0 bases, and 9 bases lay in between. CDR1 is SGHTA and CDR2 is FQGNSA in the germline V gene. CDR3 loop: CASSSDPTNTGELFF. In nucleotides, the CDR3 is TGTGCCAGCAGCTCAGACCCTACGAACACCGGGGAGCTGTTTTTT.

The genes are TRBV12-3 or TRBV12-4 and TRBJ1-5; no clear D gene. Trimming took 6 bases from V and 5 from J, leaving 17 bases between them. This CDR3 comprises 15 residues. The DNA for the CDR3 is TGTGCCAGCAGCTCCGGAGGGCTCGGCGATCAGCCCCAGCATTTT. Translated: CASSSGGLGDQPQHF.

This chain connects TRBV20-1 to TRBJ2-6, with TRBD1 as a possible D gene (6 bases). Germline CDR1 is DFQATT and CDR2 is SNEGSKA (reference sequence). This CDR3 region has 15 residues. Trimming left V 3 bases short and J 0 bases short, with 9 bases between. CDR3 bases: TGCAGTGCTAGGTCAGGGGCCTCTGGGGCCAACGTCCTGACTTTC. Its translation: CSARSGASGANVLTF.

This chain links TRBV12-3 or TRBV12-4 with TRBJ2-3; 10 positions match TRBD2. V lost 7 bases, J lost 4 bases, and 11 bases stayed unmatched. The CDR3 is 16 residues long. The CDR3 here is CASIDVSGGLADTQYF. CDR3 nucleotides: TGTGCCAGCATCGACGTTAGCGGGGGGCTCGCAGATACGCAGTATTTT.

A few counts support this clonotype. The J gene is TRBJ2-5, the V gene TRBV5-1, with 10 bases matching TRBD2. V trimming: 0 bases; J trimming: 5 bases; junction bases outside the gene matches: 7. CDR3 length: 16 amino acids. The germline V gene has CDR1 SGHRS and CDR2 YFSETQ. The CDR3 loop reads CASSLDPSGGPETQYF. Here the CDR3 DNA reads TGCGCCAGCAGCTTGGATCCTAGCGGGGGACCCGAGACCCAGTACTTC.

The chain combines TRBV12-3 or TRBV12-4 with TRBJ1-5, with no clear D. This CDR3 has 12 amino acids. The V end was cut by 5 bases, the J end by 7 bases, with 9 bases between. The CDR3 bases are TGTGCCAGCAGTCCCCTCGGGCAGCCCCAGCATTTT. It is translated as CASSPLGQPQHF.

The J gene is TRBJ2-7, the V gene TRBV20-1; 8 bases are shared with TRBD1. The CDR3 consists of 14 residues. V lost 3 bases, J lost 4 bases, and 8 bases stayed unmatched. The germline V gene encodes CDR1 DFQATT and CDR2 SNEGSKA (reference sequence). The CDR3 DNA reads as TGCAGTGCTAGGCGGACAGGGAGAAGGTACGAGCAGTACTTC. Amino acids: CSARRTGRRYEQYF.

This rearrangement joins TRBV20-1 to TRBJ2-7; 7 bases fit TRBD1. The J segment lost 4 bases and the V segment lost 5 bases, leaving 17 bases of the junction unmatched. Germline V CDR1 and CDR2: DFQATT, SNEGSKA (reference sequence). This CDR3 is 16 amino acids long. The DNA for the CDR3 is TGCAGTGCTGCACCCGGGACAGCCTCTGAGGGTTACGAGCAGTACTTC. Amino acid sequence: CSAAPGTASEGYEQYF.

This clonotype has just a few counts. The chain employs TRBV6-2 or TRBV6-3 and TRBJ2-7; tentatively, D is TRBD1 (6 bases). The length of the CDR3 is 16 residues. Germline V gives CDR1 MNHEY, CDR2 SVGEGT. Deletions cut 7 bases from V and 0 bases from J, with 19 bases between. The CDR3 is CASTIYPGHHSYEQYF. The CDR3 DNA follows: TGTGCCAGCACCATATACCCGGGACACCACTCCTACGAGCAGTACTTC.

V usage is TRBV9 and J usage is TRBJ2-1, with 8 bases matching TRBD2. The CDR3 runs 16 residues. Trimming cost V 3 bases and J 1 base; bases outside gene matches: 6. Germline CDR1 and CDR2: SGDLS and YYNGEE. The CDR3 loop reads CASSENAGGSYNEQFF. The CDR3 DNA reads TGTGCCAGCAGCGAGAATGCGGGGGGTTCCTACAATGAGCAGTTCTTC.

This clonotype was found a few times. J is TRBJ2-5 and V is TRBV20-1, with D possibly TRBD1 on 5 matching bases. The CDR3 runs to 15 residues. Deletions cut 3 bases from V and 2 bases from J, with 16 bases between. Germline V gene lookup returns CDR1 DFQATT and CDR2 SNEGSKA (reference sequence). The CDR3 here is CSARLKGHLQETQYF. The DNA of the CDR3 is TGCAGTGCTAGGCTTAAAGGACACCTACAAGAGACCCAGTACTTC.

The rearrangement joins TRBV20-1 to TRBJ2-6; D tentatively reads TRBD1 or TRBD2 (5 bases each). The CDR3 contains 17 residues. Germline V lookup: CDR1 DFQATT, CDR2 SNEGSKA (reference sequence). Deletions cut 6 bases from V and 2 bases from J, with 20 bases between. CDR3 nucleotides: TGCAGTGCCGTGAGACCGGGACGCAACCCTGGGGCCAACGTCCTGACTTTC. This encodes CSAVRPGRNPGANVLTF.

The chain is built from TRBV7-2 and TRBJ2-1; D is possibly TRBD1 or TRBD2 (5 bases each). With 3 bases removed from V and 3 bases from J, the gap between germline ends came to 15 bases. Per the germline V gene, CDR1 is SGHTA and CDR2 is FQGNSA. This CDR3 has 16 amino acids. The CDR3, as DNA: TGTGCCAGCAGCTTCGCCGGGACGGGCTTCTACAATGAGCAGTTCTTC. Its translation: CASSFAGTGFYNEQFF.

The gene calls are TRBV3-1 and TRBJ2-1; D is uncertain. The CDR3 contains 15 residues. V lost 1 base and J 0 bases, leaving 7 bases between the germline ends. The germline gives CDR1 LGHDT, CDR2 YNNKEL (reference sequence). DNA for the CDR3: TGTGCCAGCAGCCAAGGCCGAAGCTCCTACAATGAGCAGTTCTTC. It encodes CASSQGRSSYNEQFF.

The chain links TRBV12-3 or TRBV12-4 to TRBJ2-3; either TRBD1 or TRBD2 may supply D (6 bases each). V was shortened by 6 bases and J by 2 bases, with 18 bases between the two germline ends. This CDR3 is 16 amino acids long. The CDR3 reads CASRRWAGGPTDTQYF. The CDR3 DNA reads as TGTGCCAGCAGACGCTGGGCCGGGGGCCCCACAGATACGCAGTATTTT.